This T cell receptor beta chain was captured by sequencing in a study of blood T cell repertoires in COVID-19. Study details: Specimens from acute and convalescent COVID-19 originated in the United States, Italy and Spain. PBMCs, B-cell-depleted T cells, or T cells provided the cDNA or gDNA that made up the material.

Source study methods: Estimation of nucleated cell counts relied on the amplification of reference gene primers. Clones were read by immunoSEQ multiplex PCR, and TCRdb kept only the in-frame ones, dropping some. That table supplies the V and J calls and clone size; D and trimming were determined from the DNA. The sample carries fewer than 200,000 clones, over 70% recorded once. The CDR3 sequence is 16 residues long. Germline V gene data show CDR1 as SGHDT and CDR2 as YYEEEE. Trimming cost V 4 bases and J 0 bases; bases outside gene matches: 5. The rearrangement joins TRBV5-6 to TRBJ2-1, with TRBD1 matching over 9 bases. Sequencing used peripheral blood. The TCR originated in a woman in her seventies who had recovered from COVID-19. Here the CDR3 reads CASSLGTGSSYNEQFF. The CDR3 DNA sequence: TGTGCCAGCAGCCTGGGGACAGGGAGCTCCTACAATGAGCAGTTCTTC.